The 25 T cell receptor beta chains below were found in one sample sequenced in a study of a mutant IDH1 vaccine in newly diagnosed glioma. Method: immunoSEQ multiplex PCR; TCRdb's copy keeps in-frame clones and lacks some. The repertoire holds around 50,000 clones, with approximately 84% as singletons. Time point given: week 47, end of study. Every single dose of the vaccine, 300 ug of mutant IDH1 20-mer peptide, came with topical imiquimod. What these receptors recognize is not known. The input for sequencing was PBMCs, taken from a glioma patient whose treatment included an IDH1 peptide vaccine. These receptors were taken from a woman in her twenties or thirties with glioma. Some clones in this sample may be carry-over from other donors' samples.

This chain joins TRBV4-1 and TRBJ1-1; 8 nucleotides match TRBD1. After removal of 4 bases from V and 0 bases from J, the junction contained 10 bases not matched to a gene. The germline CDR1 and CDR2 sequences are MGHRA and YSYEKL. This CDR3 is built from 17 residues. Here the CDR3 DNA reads TGCGCCAGCAGCCCCAGAGTGGGACAGGAGATGAACACTGAAGCTTTCTTT. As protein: CASSPRVGQEMNTEAFF.

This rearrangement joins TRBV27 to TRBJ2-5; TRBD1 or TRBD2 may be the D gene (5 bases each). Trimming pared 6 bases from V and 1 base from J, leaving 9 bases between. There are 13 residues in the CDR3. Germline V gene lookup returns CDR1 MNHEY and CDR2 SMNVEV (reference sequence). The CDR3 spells CASSLGTQETQYF. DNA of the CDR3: TGTGCCAGCAGCCTAGGGACCCAAGAGACCCAGTACTTC.

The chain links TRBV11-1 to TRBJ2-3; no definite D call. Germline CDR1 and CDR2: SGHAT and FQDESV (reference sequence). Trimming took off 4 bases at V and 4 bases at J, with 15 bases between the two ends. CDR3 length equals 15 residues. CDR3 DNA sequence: TGTGCCAGCAGCTCCCTCGTGGTCGAGGCAGATACGCAGTATTTT. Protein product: CASSSLVVEADTQYF.

Here the CDR3 reads CSVEEGGSLSGQFF. The CDR3 DNA is TGCAGCGTTGAGGAAGGAGGGTCCTTAAGTGGGCAGTTCTTC. The J gene is TRBJ2-1, the V gene TRBV29-1; D may be TRBD2 (6 bases). From germline, CDR1 is SQVTM and CDR2 ANQGSEA. The length of the CDR3 is 14 residues. V shed 3 bases and J shed 12 bases, with 21 bases lying between them.

Written as DNA, the CDR3 is TGTGCCAGCAGCCCTAGCACCTACAATGAGCAGTTCTTC. Translating it yields CASSPSTYNEQFF. The chain has TRBV7-9 and TRBJ2-1; possible D gene TRBD2, 5 bases. The CDR3 is made up of 13 amino acids. CDR1 and CDR2 from the germline V gene are SEHNR and FQNEAQ (reference sequence). V shed 5 bases and J shed 2 bases, with 7 bases lying between them.

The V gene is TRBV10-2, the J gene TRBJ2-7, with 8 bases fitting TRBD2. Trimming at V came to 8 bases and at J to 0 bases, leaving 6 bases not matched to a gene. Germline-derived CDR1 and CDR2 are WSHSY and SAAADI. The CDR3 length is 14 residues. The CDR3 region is CASGKRESSYEQYF. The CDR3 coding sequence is TGCGCCAGCGGGAAGCGGGAGAGCTCCTACGAGCAGTACTTC.

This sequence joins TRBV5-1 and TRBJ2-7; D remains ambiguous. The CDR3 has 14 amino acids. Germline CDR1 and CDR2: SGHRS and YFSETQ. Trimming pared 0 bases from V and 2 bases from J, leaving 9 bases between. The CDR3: CASSLVPTAYEQYF. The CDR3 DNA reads TGCGCCAGCAGCTTGGTACCAACCGCCTACGAGCAGTACTTC.

CDR3 sequence: CASSRSRNTEAFF. The CDR3 bases are TGTGCCAGCAGCCGAAGCCGTAACACTGAAGCTTTCTTT. The chain joins TRBV5-6 to TRBJ1-1; D not resolved. The V gene's germline CDR1 is SGHDT and CDR2 YYEEEE. V lost 4 bases to trimming and J lost 2 bases, with 9 bases between them. The CDR3 extends over 13 amino acids.

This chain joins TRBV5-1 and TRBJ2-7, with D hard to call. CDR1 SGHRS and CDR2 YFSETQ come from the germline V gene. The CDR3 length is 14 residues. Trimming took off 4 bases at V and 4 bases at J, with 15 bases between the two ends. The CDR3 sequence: CASSPVEPTYEQYF. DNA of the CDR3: TGCGCCAGCAGCCCGGTGGAGCCAACTTACGAGCAGTACTTC.

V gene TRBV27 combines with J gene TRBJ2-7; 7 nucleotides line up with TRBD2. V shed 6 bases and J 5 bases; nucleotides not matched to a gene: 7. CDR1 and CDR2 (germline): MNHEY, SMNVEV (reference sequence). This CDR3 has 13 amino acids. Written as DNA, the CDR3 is TGTGCCAGCAGCCAGGGAGGGGCGAACGAGCAGTACTTC. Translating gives CASSQGGANEQYF.

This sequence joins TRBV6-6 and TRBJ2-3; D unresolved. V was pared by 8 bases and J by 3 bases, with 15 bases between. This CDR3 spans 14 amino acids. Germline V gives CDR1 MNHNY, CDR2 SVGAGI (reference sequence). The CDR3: CASSYSEGTDTQYF. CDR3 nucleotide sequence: TGTGCCAGCTCCTACTCGGAAGGAACAGATACGCAGTATTTT.

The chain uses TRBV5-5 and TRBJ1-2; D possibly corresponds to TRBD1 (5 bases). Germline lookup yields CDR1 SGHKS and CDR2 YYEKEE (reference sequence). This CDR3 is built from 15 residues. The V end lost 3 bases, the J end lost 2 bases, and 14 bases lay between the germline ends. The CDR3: CASSSATGGNYGYTF. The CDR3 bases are TGTGCCAGCAGCTCCGCGACGGGGGGAAACTATGGCTACACCTTC.

In DNA form, the CDR3 reads TGTGCCAGCAGCTTCCCGCCCGGACGAGGCAGGCCTGAAGCTTTCTTT. It codes for CASSFPPGRGRPEAFF. The rearrangement joins TRBV7-9 to TRBJ1-1, with D uncertain. Germline V gene sequence: CDR1 SEHNR, CDR2 FQNEAQ (reference sequence). The CDR3 is 16 amino acids. Trimming cost V 3 bases and J 6 bases, with 20 bases left between them.

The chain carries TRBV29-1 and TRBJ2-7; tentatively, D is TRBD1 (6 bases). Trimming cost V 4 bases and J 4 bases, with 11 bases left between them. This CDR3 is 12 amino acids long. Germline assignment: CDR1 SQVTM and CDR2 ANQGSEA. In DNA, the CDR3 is TGCAGCGTTGTGGGGGCGCGATACGAGCAGTACTTC. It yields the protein CSVVGARYEQYF.

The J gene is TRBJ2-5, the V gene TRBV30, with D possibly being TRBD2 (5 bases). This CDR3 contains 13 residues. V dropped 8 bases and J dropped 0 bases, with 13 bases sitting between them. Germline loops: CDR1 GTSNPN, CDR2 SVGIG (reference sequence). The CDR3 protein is CALEGADQETQYF. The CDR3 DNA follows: TGTGCCCTCGAGGGAGCGGACCAAGAGACCCAGTACTTC.

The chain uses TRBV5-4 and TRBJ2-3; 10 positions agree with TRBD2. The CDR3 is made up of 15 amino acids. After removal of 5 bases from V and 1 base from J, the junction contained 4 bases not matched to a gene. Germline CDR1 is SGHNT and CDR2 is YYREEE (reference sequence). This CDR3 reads CASRFGTSGTDTQYF. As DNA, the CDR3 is TGTGCCAGCAGATTCGGGACTAGCGGCACAGATACGCAGTATTTT.

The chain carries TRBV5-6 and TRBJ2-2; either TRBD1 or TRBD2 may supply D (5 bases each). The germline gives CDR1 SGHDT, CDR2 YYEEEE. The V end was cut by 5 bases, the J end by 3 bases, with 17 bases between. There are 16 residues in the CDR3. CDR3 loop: CASRSWDVHHTGELFF. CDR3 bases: TGTGCCAGCAGGTCATGGGACGTACACCACACCGGGGAGCTGTTTTTT. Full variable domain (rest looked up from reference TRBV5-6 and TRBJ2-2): DAGVTQSPTHLIKTRGQQVTLRCSPKSGHDTVSWYQQALGQGPQFIFQYYEEEERQRGNFPDRFSGHQFPNYSSELNVNALLLGDSALYLCASRSWDVHHTGELFFGEGSRLTVL.

CDR3 loop: CASSPRLSSYEQYF. CDR3 coding DNA: TGTGCCAGCAGCCCCCGCCTGTCATCCTACGAGCAGTACTTC. The chain joins TRBV7-9 to TRBJ2-7, with D unclear. The CDR3 consists of 14 residues. Germline assignment: CDR1 SEHNR and CDR2 FQNEAQ (reference sequence). Trimming took off 5 bases at V and 1 base at J, with 12 bases between the two ends.

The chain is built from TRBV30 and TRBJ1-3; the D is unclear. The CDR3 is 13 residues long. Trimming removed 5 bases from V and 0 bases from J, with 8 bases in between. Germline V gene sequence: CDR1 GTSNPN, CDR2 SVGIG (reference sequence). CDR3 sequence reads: CAWDWISGNTIYF. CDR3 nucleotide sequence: TGTGCCTGGGACTGGATCTCTGGAAACACCATATATTTT.

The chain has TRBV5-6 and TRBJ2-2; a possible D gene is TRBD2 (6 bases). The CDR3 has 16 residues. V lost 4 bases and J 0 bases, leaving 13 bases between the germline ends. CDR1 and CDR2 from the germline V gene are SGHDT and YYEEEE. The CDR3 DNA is TGTGCCAGCAGCCTCCTGGGGACTTCGAACACCGGGGAGCTGTTTTTT. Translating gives CASSLLGTSNTGELFF.

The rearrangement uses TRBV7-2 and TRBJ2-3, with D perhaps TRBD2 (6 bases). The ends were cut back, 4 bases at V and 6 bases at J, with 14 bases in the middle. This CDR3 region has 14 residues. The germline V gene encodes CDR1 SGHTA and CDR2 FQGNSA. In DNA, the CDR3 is TGTGCCAGCAGCTGGAGGGCCATCAGGGATACGCAGTATTTT. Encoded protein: CASSWRAIRDTQYF.

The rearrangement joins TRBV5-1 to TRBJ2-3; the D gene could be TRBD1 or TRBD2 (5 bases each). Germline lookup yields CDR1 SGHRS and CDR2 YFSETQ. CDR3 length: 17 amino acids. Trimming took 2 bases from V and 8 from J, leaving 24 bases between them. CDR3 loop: CASSFSVPGTEGGTQYF. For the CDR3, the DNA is TGCGCCAGCAGCTTTTCGGTCCCGGGGACGGAAGGTGGTACGCAGTATTTT. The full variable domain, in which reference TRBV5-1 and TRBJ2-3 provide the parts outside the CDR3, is KAGVTQTPRYLIKTRGQQVTLSCSPISGHRSVSWYQQTPGQGLQFLFEYFSETQRNKGNFPGRFSGRQFSNSRSEMNVSTLELGDSALYLCASSFSVPGTEGGTQYFGPGTRLTVL.

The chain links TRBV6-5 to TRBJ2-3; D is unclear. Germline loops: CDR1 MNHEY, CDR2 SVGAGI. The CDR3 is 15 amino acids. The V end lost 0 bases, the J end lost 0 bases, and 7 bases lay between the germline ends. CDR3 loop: CASSYSSESTDTQYF. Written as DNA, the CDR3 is TGTGCCAGCAGTTACTCGTCCGAGAGCACAGATACGCAGTATTTT.

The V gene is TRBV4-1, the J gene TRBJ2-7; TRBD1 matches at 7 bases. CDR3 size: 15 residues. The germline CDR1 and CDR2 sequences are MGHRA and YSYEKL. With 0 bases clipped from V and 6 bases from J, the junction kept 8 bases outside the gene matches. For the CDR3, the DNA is TGCGCCAGCAGCCAAGATAGCGACAGGGCGGGCGAGCAGTACTTC. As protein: CASSQDSDRAGEQYF.

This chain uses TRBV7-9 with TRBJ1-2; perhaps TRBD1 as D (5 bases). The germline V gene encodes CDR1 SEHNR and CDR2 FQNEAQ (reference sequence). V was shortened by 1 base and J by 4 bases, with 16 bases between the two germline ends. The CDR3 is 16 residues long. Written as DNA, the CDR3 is TGTGCCAGCAGCTTAGGGAGACAGAGTGGAGTCTATGGCTACACCTTC. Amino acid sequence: CASSLGRQSGVYGYTF.